The subject of this entry is one T cell receptor (beta chain). Its antigen remains unidentified. No qualities accompany the bases; no much larger clone lies one base away. This sample was included in a study of blood T cells in healthy people across ages (dated by TCRdb to the mid-2010s). Regarding the research as a whole: In model experiments, template switching captured about one uniquely barcoded TCR beta cDNA molecule for every two T cells. Two additional independent replicas of 1 million unique cDNA reads from the same blood draw were analyzed for two donors (one aged 18 to 29 and one aged 80 or older). Donors were grouped into four age groups: young (average 16 years), middle-aged (roughly 40), aged (about 60) and long-lived (less than 85). The study measured age-related changes in TCR beta repertoire diversity using deep sequencing normalized with unique cDNA molecular identifiers. To avoid experimental bias, donors of different ages were spread randomly across the sequencing lanes.

To prepare the library, 5' RACE was applied. For sequencing, an Illumina HiSeq 2500 was employed. A second PCR of roughly 7 to 12 cycles was performed with a sample-barcoded 5' primer and a J-beta primer mix. A unique molecular identifier was introduced onto each TCR beta cDNA molecule by a template-switch 5' adaptor carrying 12 random nucleotides. Each sample yielded at least 3 million CDR3-containing paired-end reads. The Mint cDNA synthesis kit, primed by a TRBC-specific oligonucleotide, was used to synthesize first-strand cDNA from all RNA. Following uracil-DNA glycosylase treatment, all cDNA underwent a first 18-cycle PCR with the universal primers M1SS and BC2_uni_R. The source study handled its data this way. Each sample was normalized by randomly selecting 1 million high-quality reads, each carrying a distinct molecular identifier. Instead of being binned into consensus sequences, reads with shared molecular identifiers were discarded. CDR3 identification, clonotype clustering and error correction used MiTCR with a Q25 quality threshold and the strictest error-elimination algorithm. Lower-bound total TCR beta diversity was estimated with a nonparametric unseen species model using Euler transformation. TCRdb itself trimmed the public reads at Q25 with fastp, ran MiXCR and retained productive beta chains. CDR3 protein duplicates are merged, each entry listing the most common genes and DNA. The V and J calls, along with clone size, are taken from TCRdb and not from the paper's own processing. The table for this sample lists some 800,000 distinct CDR3 sequences; 40% to 50% of them were counted only once. The ten largest clones add up to about 21% of the sample.

Systemically healthy Caucasian individuals from Russia, about 38 in total and aged roughly 6 to 95 years, were included as donors. Roughly 10 milliliters of peripheral blood were drawn from each donor into EDTA-treated Vacutainer tubes. PBMCs were isolated by Ficoll-Paque density-gradient centrifugation, with at least 7 million obtained per sample. Total RNA, at least 6 micrograms per sample, was extracted from PBMCs with Trizol reagent. The percentages of naive CD45RAhigh/CD27high T cells were determined by flow cytometry on a PBMC aliquot from every donor. Trimming costs V 5 bases and J 3 bases, and their ends lie 7 bases apart. The CDR3 sequence holds 12 residues, the cysteine and phenylalanine included. Solely the CDR3 DNA is kept, with 36 bases framed from the first base. The germline V gene (reference sequence) gives CDR1 as MNHEY and CDR2 as SMNVEV. What the study reported, not specific to this receptor: Because profiling used bulk unsorted PBMCs, naive and antigen-experienced compartments could not be compared conclusively. Observed TCR beta diversity per million T cells fell roughly linearly with age, and a significant reduction was already apparent by age about 43. A strong correlation was found between observed TCR beta diversity and the percentage of naive T cells measured by flow cytometry. Estimates of total diversity based on one million sequenced T cells were considered lower bounds and underestimates. Because the CMV infection status of the donors was unknown, age-related changes in expanded clonotypes may potentially have been confounded. Compared with the aged group, the long-lived group had more naive CD4+ T cells, fewer expanded clones and increased TCR diversity, suggesting age selection.

This TCR was sampled from a man aged 55 to 70 in good health. Recombination joined TRBV27 with TRBJ1-2; no D gene can be assigned with confidence. Source material: blood. The sequence in DNA is TGTGCCAGCAGTAACGGGGACTATGGCTACACCTTC. The resulting protein is CASSNGDYGYTF.